The present TCR beta chain was sequenced within a study of shared clonotypes between healthy human individuals (dated by TCRdb to about 2020). Regarding the study in general: A few men and a couple of women, aged 18 to 49 years, made up the cohort. For each donor, CD4 naive and CD4 memory were each run on three plates, CD8 naive on two plates, and CD8 memory on one plate. Per donor, leukapheresis produced somewhere between about 0.8 and 9.5 billion PBMCs. The study deeply sequenced blood TCR repertoires of five healthy adults to estimate repertoire size and the extent of clonotype sharing between individuals. To increase sequencing depth and limit assay-specific biases, TCR repertoire library preparation and sequencing were carried out by different laboratories using diverse techniques.

Overall study results and their limits: Even with the large sequencing depth, rarefaction of the sorted-subset datasets indicated that sequencing was incomplete. Sharing across several donors was observed for around 5% of naive CD4, under 4% of naive CD8, about 2.5% of memory CD4, and over 0.3% of memory CD8 clonotypes. Because the study included a small number of donors, the genetic and exposure-history diversity represented was limited. Sampling was restricted to blood, and TCR repertoires in tissue are likely to differ from TCR repertoires in blood. Based on pairwise subsampling, the degree of clonotype sharing among donors was expected to be affected by sequencing depth. Clonotypes shared by all four sorted-subset donors showed higher generation probabilities than non-shared clonotypes. Naive subsets generally had larger estimated clonotype richness than memory subsets did.

Measured from the cysteine to the phenylalanine, the CDR3 is 14 residues long. Only the CDR3 part of the read is kept: 42 bases, read in frame from the first base. The junction shows trimming of 7 bases on V and 7 bases on J, and the gene matches do not reach 11 bases of it. The germline V gene encodes CDR1 SGHRS and CDR2 YFSETQ. Worth noting for this clone: No cognate antigen has been identified for it. Per-base quality was not reported, and no clone a single base away is much larger than it.

Using the deep immunoSEQ assay, TCR CDR3 regions were amplified from genomic DNA by multiplex PCR. Genomic DNA extracted from each cell subset was distributed evenly over all wells of several immunoSEQ 96-well plates, and each plate served as one replicate. For sorted subsets, 200 to 250 ng of genomic DNA, equivalent to 25,000 to 35,000 T cell genomes, went into each replicate PCR. Purified libraries were measured with a Qubit 3.0 fluorometer, size-checked on a Bioanalyzer 2100, and measured again with the KAPA Library Quantification kit. A separate single-read 150-cycle Illumina NextSeq 550 flow cell was used to sequence each immunoSEQ 96-well plate. In the paper's pipeline: Because the immunoSEQ output included only junctional sequences and no quality scores, the filtering could not be the same as the filtering used for full-length reads. Sequences were annotated with PyIR, a Python wrapper for IgBLAST v1.9, using IMGT germline references to assign V/J genes and CDR3. Reads were removed for weak V/J assignments (E-value above 1e-6), missing CDR3, stop codons, out-of-frame junctions, or ambiguous translated residues. A V3J clonotype was defined by an identical inferred V gene, J gene, and CDR3 amino acid sequence. The percentage overlap between two repertoires was calculated by dividing the number of shared unique clonotypes by the size of the smaller repertoire. Richness of each repertoire was evaluated using RTK rarefaction, the Chao1 estimator, and Recon v2.1 estimates of unobserved clonotypes. For all TCRbeta clonotypes obtained by the gDNA method from four donors, generation probabilities were computed with OLGA. Sourced from immuneACCESS, this table was stored by TCRdb with only in-frame sequences that have V and J called. A share of the clones is absent; for the studies checked, an unresolved V gene accounts for under half, and the remainder has no known explanation. V and J calls and clone size are given by that table; D and trimming were obtained from the DNA. The sample table holds about 680,000 clones, of which about 80% were seen once. The ten largest clones take up under 2% of the sample.

The donors were healthy, HIV-negative adults who had no recently reported acute infections or vaccinations. Every donor was a Caucasian adult living in Nashville, Tennessee, USA. CD4+ T cells were enriched by magnetic negative selection; naive cells were then positively selected on CD45RA, and the negative fraction formed the memory subset. Blood was collected by leukapheresis, and PBMCs were isolated by Ficoll-Histopaque density gradient centrifugation and then cryopreserved in liquid nitrogen vapor phase. Purity and quantity of every magnetically sorted T cell population were checked by analytical flow cytometry. Genomic DNA was isolated from every sorted fraction and measured by UV absorbance on a Nanodrop 2000c.

The receptor was isolated from a woman aged 25 to 39 in good health. In this chain, TRBV5-1 is recombined with TRBJ1-3; TRBD1 lines up with 7 middle nucleotides. Sample: memory CD4+ T cells sorted from blood. Per the publication, the cell subset or site label means: CD45RA-negative fraction. At the DNA level, the sequence is TGCGCCAGCGCAACCGGGACAGAGCACAACACCATATATTTT. It encodes CASATGTEHNTIYF. Reference TRBV5-1 and TRBJ1-3 proteins supply the regions before and after the CDR3; the full variable domain is: KAGVTQTPRYLIKTRGQQVTLSCSPISGHRSVSWYQQTPGQGLQFLFEYFSETQRNKGNFPGRFSGRQFSNSRSEMNVSTLELGDSALYLCASATGTEHNTIYFGEGSWLTVV.